The rows below give T cell receptor beta chains drawn from one sample of a study of memory CD4+ T cells and cytomegalovirus serostatus. Repertoires were generated with immunoSEQ multiplex PCR, while TCRdb's copy carries only in-frame clones and drops some. This table has some 44,000 clones, 78% appearing once. Sequences were obtained from memory CD4+ T cells from blood. Receptors were obtained from an adult in good health and CMV-seronegative. The CDR3 runs from the conserved cysteine through the conserved F or W. The D gene is left open where the match is weak. Where a row states a size, it is once, few, many or the class of an expanded clone; other rows omit it.

V	size	J	D	DNA	CDR3
TRBV5-5	few	TRBJ2-3	-	TGTGCCAGCAGCTTCGAGGGACAAGCCGGCACAGATACGCAGTATTTT	CASSFEGQAGTDTQYF
TRBV9	once	TRBJ2-2	-	TGTGCCAGCAGCCCACGACGAGGGGGGACCGGGGAGCTGTTTTTT	CASSPRRGGTGELFF
TRBV14	few	TRBJ2-7	TRBD2	TGTGCCAGCAGCCAGGGACTAGCGGGGAAGGGCGAGCAGTACTTC	CASSQGLAGKGEQYF
TRBV5-1	few	TRBJ1-2	-	TGCGCCAGCAGCGTCACCGGGACGGCCTTGGGGAGCGGCTACACCTTC	CASSVTGTALGSGYTF
TRBV6-1	-	TRBJ2-1	-	TGTGCCTCCAACAAGGGGAACAATGAGCAGTTCTTC	CASNKGNNEQFF
TRBV5-1	-	TRBJ2-3	-	TGCGCCAGCAGCTCCGGGAATCAGGATACGCAGTATTTT	CASSSGNQDTQYF
TRBV9	-	TRBJ1-4	-	TGTGCCAGCAGCCCCGGATATAATGAAAAACTGTTTTTT	CASSPGYNEKLFF
TRBV6-6	-	TRBJ1-5	-	TGTGCCAGCAGTTACGGGGAATTGGGCAATCAGCCCCAGCATTTT	CASSYGELGNQPQHF
TRBV28	-	TRBJ2-7	-	TGTGCCAGCAGTTCCGCAAAACCGGCCTACGAGCAGTACTTC	CASSSAKPAYEQYF
TRBV6-4	-	TRBJ1-5	-	TGTGCCAGCAGTGAGCAGGAGAATAATCAGCCCCAGCATTTT	CASSEQENNQPQHF
TRBV27	-	TRBJ2-7	-	TGTGCCAGCAGTAATTGGGGAACCAGTGGAACCTACGAGCAGTACTTC	CASSNWGTSGTYEQYF
TRBV11-1	-	TRBJ1-2	TRBD1	TGTGCCAGCAGCTTAGACCGCCACGGGACAGGCTCACCTCATGGCTACACCTTC	CASSLDRHGTGSPHGYTF
TRBV5-6	-	TRBJ2-3	TRBD1	TGTGCCAGCAGCTCACGACAGGGGCGAGATACGCAGTATTTT	CASSSRQGRDTQYF
TRBV5-1	-	TRBJ2-1	TRBD2	TGCGCCAGCAGCCCCCGGGCTAGCGGGAGGGACTATGAGCAGTTCTTC	CASSPRASGRDYEQFF
TRBV7-2	-	TRBJ2-5	-	TGTGCCAGCAGCTTAGGATCAGGCTACACGAAACAAGAGACCCAGTACTTC	CASSLGSGYTKQETQYF
TRBV6-5	-	TRBJ1-3	TRBD1	TGTGCCAGCAGTCCGACAGGGGAGTTTGGAAACACCATATATTTT	CASSPTGEFGNTIYF
TRBV7-9	-	TRBJ2-1	-	TGTGCCAGCAGCTTCGACCAGTTCTTC	CASSFDQFF
TRBV5-6	-	TRBJ1-2	TRBD1	TGTGCCAGCACGTGGTACAGGGACAGGGGTTATGGCTACACCTTC	CASTWYRDRGYGYTF
TRBV7-2	-	TRBJ1-2	TRBD1	TGTGCCAGCAGCTTAGGGATCGGGACAGGGGCACGGGGCTACACCTTC	CASSLGIGTGARGYTF
TRBV11-2	once	TRBJ2-5	-	TGTGCCAGCAGCTTAGAAGCGCAGGGGTTAAGGCCCACGCGAGAGACCCAGTACTTC	CASSLEAQGLRPTRETQYF
TRBV2	-	TRBJ2-3	TRBD2	TGTGCCAGCAGCTCTAGCGGGGACACAGATACGCAGTATTTT	CASSSSGDTDTQYF
TRBV6-5	-	TRBJ1-6	TRBD1	TGTGCCAGCAGTCGACAGGGGAGCGGCAATTCACCCCTCCACTTT	CASSRQGSGNSPLHF
TRBV21-1	-	TRBJ1-4	-	-	CASSKDSWGQGNEKLFF
TRBV19	-	TRBJ1-5	-	TGTGCCAGTACCCGGGACACCTTCCGCAATCAGCCCCAGCATTTT	CASTRDTFRNQPQHF
TRBV5-1	medium-sized	TRBJ1-2	TRBD1	TGCGCCAGCAGCTGGGGACAGGGTTCGGGTGGCTACACCTTC	CASSWGQGSGGYTF
TRBV19	-	TRBJ1-1	-	TGTGCCAGTAGGACTGGGGGGGTAGGCTTGAGGAACACTGAAGCTTTCTTT	CASRTGGVGLRNTEAFF
TRBV11-2	-	TRBJ1-3	-	TGTGCCAGCAGCTCCCTCCGGGGGACCGGAAACACCATATATTTT	CASSSLRGTGNTIYF
TRBV7-8	-	TRBJ2-2	-	TGTGCCAGCAGCTTTATTTCAAGGCCCGGGGAGCTGTTTTTT	CASSFISRPGELFF
TRBV6-5	-	TRBJ1-1	-	TGTGCCAGCAGCCTCATGGGGGGCAATGAAGCTTTCTTT	CASSLMGGNEAFF
TRBV7-7	once	TRBJ2-5	-	TGTGCTAGCAGTCCCTTGATGATCGGGTCGGAGACCCAGTACTTC	CASSPLMIGSETQYF
TRBV7-7	-	TRBJ2-5	-	TGTGCTAGCAGCTCTGGGCCTCAAGAGACCCAGTACTTC	CASSSGPQETQYF
TRBV30	-	TRBJ1-1	-	TGTGCCTGGAGTCGTCACGACACTGAAGCTTTCTTT	CAWSRHDTEAFF
TRBV6-1	few	TRBJ2-7	-	TGTGCCAGCAGTGAAAGCAGGGAGCAGTACTTC	CASSESREQYF
TRBV6-5	few	TRBJ1-6	TRBD1	TGTGCCAGCAGTCCTGGACAGGCCCGTTCACCCCTCCACTTT	CASSPGQARSPLHF
TRBV29-1	few	TRBJ2-3	-	TGCAGCGTTGCTGGGGGGGCGGCGGCAGATACGCAGTATTTT	CSVAGGAAADTQYF
TRBV7-2	-	TRBJ2-5	-	TGTGCCAGCAGCTCTAACAGGGACCTGGAGCAGTACTTC	CASSSNRDLEQYF
TRBV5-4	medium-sized	TRBJ1-2	-	TGTGCCAGCAGCCTAAGACCGCAATTGGTCTATGGCTACACCTTC	CASSLRPQLVYGYTF
TRBV4-1	-	TRBJ1-3	TRBD1	TGCGCCAGCAGCCAAGGGGACAGCTCTGGAAACACCATATATTTT	CASSQGDSSGNTIYF
TRBV6-4	-	TRBJ1-5	-	TGTGCCAGCAGTCTTAGGACAGATCAGCCCCAGCATTTT	CASSLRTDQPQHF
TRBV12-5	-	TRBJ1-2	-	TGTGCTAGTGGTTTGGGACAGTTCACCACCTTC	CASGLGQFTTF
TRBV7-8	-	TRBJ1-4	-	TGTGCCAGCAGCCAGGGTTCGGGCAATGAAAAACTGTTTTTT	CASSQGSGNEKLFF
TRBV29-1	few	TRBJ1-1	-	TGCAGCGTTGAAGAGGGTTTCACTGAAGCTTTCTTT	CSVEEGFTEAFF
TRBV30	-	TRBJ2-7	-	TGTGCCTGGAGTGTAGGGGGGGACTATTTCTACGAGCAGTACTTC	CAWSVGGDYFYEQYF
TRBV29-1	-	TRBJ1-2	-	TGCAGCGTTGATCCCAGGGTATCTGGCTACACCTTC	CSVDPRVSGYTF
TRBV2	-	TRBJ2-4	-	TGTGCCAGCAGAAAGGTGTTATCCCTAAACATTCAGTACTTC	CASRKVLSLNIQYF
TRBV7-7	-	TRBJ1-1	-	TGTGCTAGCAGCTTAGAATTTGGGACCTTGGGCTTAAACACTGAAGCTTTCTTT	CASSLEFGTLGLNTEAFF
TRBV29-1	few	TRBJ1-6	TRBD1	TGCAGCGTTCTTCAAGACAGGGGGAATATGTACTTT	CSVLQDRGNMYF
TRBV5-4	once	TRBJ1-1	-	TGTGCCAGCAGCCAGCCAAACCTCGGAGGATTCGCTGAAGCTTTCTTT	CASSQPNLGGFAEAFF
TRBV2	-	TRBJ1-5	-	TGTGCCAGCCGCAGGGTAGGCAATCAGCCCCAGCATTTT	CASRRVGNQPQHF
TRBV5-1	once	TRBJ2-1	-	TGCGCCAGCAGGCCCCCTAGCTCCTACAATGAGCAGTTCTTC	CASRPPSSYNEQFF
TRBV6-6	-	TRBJ2-1	TRBD2	TGTGCCAGCAGTTATACTAGCGGGGGAAGGAATGAGCAGTTCTTC	CASSYTSGGRNEQFF
TRBV10-2	-	TRBJ2-1	-	TGCGCCAGCAAGGACAGCTCCTACAATGAGCAGTTCTTC	CASKDSSYNEQFF
TRBV2	-	TRBJ1-6	TRBD1	TGTGCTACTCTGGACAGGCCAGGGACTAATTCACCCCTCCACTTT	CATLDRPGTNSPLHF
TRBV7-2	-	TRBJ1-1	-	TGTGCCAGCAGCTTAGTGGCCGTAACGACTGAAGCTTTCTTT	CASSLVAVTTEAFF
TRBV11-2	-	TRBJ1-5	-	TGTGCCAGCAGCTTTTTGGGGCAGCCCCAGCATTTT	CASSFLGQPQHF
TRBV5-4	-	TRBJ1-2	TRBD1	TGTGCCAGCAGCGTAACCTCGGGACAGGGGTTTGGCTACACCTTC	CASSVTSGQGFGYTF
TRBV10-3	once	TRBJ1-4	-	TGTGCCATCAGTGAGTCGGCGGGGGGAATCGATGAAAAACTGTTTTTT	CAISESAGGIDEKLFF